This T cell receptor (beta chain) was recovered during a study of blood T cell repertoires in COVID-19. Looking at the study overall: There were acute and convalescent COVID-19 samples, and they came from the United States, Italy and Spain. From T cells, B-cell-depleted T cells, or PBMCs came the material, which was cDNA or gDNA.

Methods used by the authors: Using reference gene primer amplification, nucleated cell counts were estimated. Measured with immunoSEQ multiplex PCR; TCRdb has only the in-frame clones, and not every one. The D gene and trimming were derived from the DNA, and the V and J assignments and clone size from that table. The sample records 250,000 to 350,000 clones, about 88% being singletons. The sequence was obtained from a human donor with COVID-19, enrolled during active disease. The donor label of this sample is uncertain. The sequencing sample was made of peripheral blood.

The CDR3: CASSSHVGLASYF. The CDR3 nucleotides read TGTGCCAGCAGCTCACACGTCGGACTAGCGAGTTACTTC. The chain recombines TRBV5-6 with TRBJ2-7; TRBD2 matches 9 bases. The CDR3 has 13 residues. The germline V gene has CDR1 SGHDT and CDR2 YYEEEE. V gave up 3 bases and J gave up 13 bases; unmatched junction bases: 11.